A selection of T cell receptor beta chains follows, all from one sample in a study of early T cells in non-severe SARS-CoV-2 infection. TCRdb itself ran the 5' RACE reads through MiXCR, one entry per CDR3 protein. The data contain about 80,000 distinct CDR3 sequences, approximately 12% of them singletons. Material: whole blood, obtained at baseline. All receptors come from an adult who was a healthcare worker with PCR-confirmed SARS-CoV-2 infection or an uninfected control (not recorded which). The donor label of this sample is uncertain. The CDR3 runs from the conserved cysteine through the conserved F or W. A D gene is named only where the DNA matches it firmly. The size of a clone is reported for some rows only, either as once, few or many, or as a class for expanded clones.

V,J,D,size,CDR3,DNA
TRBV5-1,TRBJ2-5,.,.,CASSLGSGTGTQYF,TGCGCCAGCAGCTTGGGGTCTGGCACGGGGACCCAGTACTTC
TRBV20-1,TRBJ2-1,TRBD2,few,CSASKESGGVEQFF,TGCAGTGCTTCGAAAGAGAGCGGGGGGGTGGAGCAGTTCTTC
TRBV7-2,TRBJ1-4,.,few,CASSFRREKLFF,TGTGCCAGCAGCTTTCGACGAGAAAAACTGTTTTTT
TRBV11-2,TRBJ2-1,.,few,CASSTWGRSSYNEQFF,TGTGCCAGCAGCACCTGGGGACGGAGCTCCTACAATGAGCAGTTCTTC
TRBV12-3/TRBV12-4,TRBJ1-3,.,.,CASSLTEAGNTIYF,TGTGCCAGCAGCCTGACAGAGGCTGGAAACACCATATATTTT
TRBV12-3/TRBV12-4,TRBJ2-3,TRBD2,few,CASTAVSGRGDTQYF,TGTGCCAGCACCGCCGTTAGCGGGAGGGGGGATACGCAGTATTTT
TRBV10-3,TRBJ1-6,.,.,CAIGDSPLHF,TGTGCCATCGGTGATTCACCCCTCCACTTT
TRBV29-1,TRBJ2-7,.,.,CSVAGQVYEQYF,TGCAGCGTCGCGGGACAAGTCTACGAGCAGTACTTC
TRBV7-8,TRBJ1-5,.,few,CASSRVGSNQPQHF,TGTGCCAGCAGCCGGGTCGGGAGCAATCAGCCCCAGCATTTT
TRBV3-1,TRBJ2-6,.,.,CASSQNSGANVLTF,TGTGCCAGCAGCCAAAACTCTGGGGCCAACGTCCTGACTTTC
TRBV29-1,TRBJ2-5,.,.,CSVLTRGETQYF,TGCAGCGTTCTAACCCGAGGGGAGACCCAGTACTTC
TRBV7-2,TRBJ2-1,TRBD2,few,CASSPGLAGGLGEQFF,TGTGCCAGCAGCCCGGGACTAGCGGGGGGGCTTGGTGAGCAGTTCTTC
TRBV20-1,TRBJ1-1,.,few,CSASKLNTEAFF,TGCAGTGCTAGTAAGCTGAACACTGAAGCTTTCTTT
TRBV4-3,TRBJ2-7,.,many,CASSQGLFPGSEQYF,TGCGCCAGCAGCCAAGGGCTGTTCCCAGGGTCCGAGCAGTACTTC
TRBV2,TRBJ2-1,TRBD2,few,CASRASGGAYQEQFF,TGTGCCAGCAGGGCGAGCGGGGGGGCCTATCAAGAGCAGTTCTTC
TRBV4-3,TRBJ2-2,TRBD2,few,CASSQERLAGLNTGELFF,TGCGCCAGCAGCCAAGAGAGACTAGCGGGCTTGAACACCGGGGAGCTGTTTTTT
TRBV5-1,TRBJ1-1,TRBD1,.,CASSQGQGFKAFF,TGCGCCAGCAGCCAAGGACAGGGATTTAAGGCTTTCTTT